The 31 T cell receptor beta chains below come from one sample, sequenced in a study of blood T cell repertoires in COVID-19. The table came from immunoSEQ multiplex PCR; TCRdb's copy has only in-frame clones and leaves some out. The sample lists 300,000 to 350,000 clones, roughly 87% occurring once. What was sequenced was PBMCs or T cells enriched from blood (not recorded which). The receptors originated from a young woman who had recovered from COVID-19.

The chain employs TRBV6-4 and TRBJ2-5; D is uncertain. With 2 bases removed from V and 5 bases from J, the gap between germline ends came to 24 bases. CDR1 is MRHNA, CDR2 SNTAGT, per germline. There are 18 residues in the CDR3. The CDR3 reads CASSDPGPSPAKEETQYF. CDR3 DNA sequence: TGTGCCAGCAGTGACCCCGGTCCCAGCCCGGCCAAGGAGGAGACCCAGTACTTC.

This clone has only one observation. The chain links TRBV14 to TRBJ1-6, with D tentatively TRBD1 (6 bases). Trimming took off 2 bases at V and 7 bases at J, with 12 bases between the two ends. Per the germline V gene, CDR1 is SGHDN and CDR2 is FVKESK. The CDR3 spans 15 residues. The DNA of the CDR3 is TGTGCCAGCAGCCAACGGGGGGCGCAAAATTCACCCCTCCACTTT. Encoded protein: CASSQRGAQNSPLHF.

The chain has TRBV11-2 and TRBJ2-7, with 7 bases lining up with TRBD2. V was clipped by 5 bases and J by 5 bases; unmatched bases: 9. The V gene's germline CDR1 is SGHAT and CDR2 FQNNGV. The CDR3 consists of 14 residues. In DNA form, the CDR3 reads TGTGCCAGCAGCCCTATGAGCGGGGTCCACGAGCAGTACTTC. This codes for CASSPMSGVHEQYF.

In DNA form, the CDR3 reads TGTGCCAGCAGCCGCCATCCAGGGACACTTTTCACAGATACGCAGTATTTT. It encodes CASSRHPGTLFTDTQYF. The V gene is TRBV7-9, the J gene TRBJ2-3; tentatively, D is TRBD1 (6 bases). The germline V gene encodes CDR1 SEHNR and CDR2 FQNEAQ (reference sequence). Trimming removed 5 bases from V and 2 bases from J, with 20 bases in between. The CDR3 has 17 amino acids.

The genes are TRBV29-1 and TRBJ2-2, with TRBD2 identical over 15 bases. CDR3 size: 15 residues. CDR1 SQVTM and CDR2 ANQGSEA come from the germline V gene. The V segment lost 4 bases and the J segment 7 bases; nucleotides outside the gene matches: 4. The CDR3 spells CSVGTSGGVVGELFF. For the CDR3, the DNA is TGCAGCGTTGGGACTAGCGGGGGGGTCGTCGGGGAGCTGTTTTTT.

This clone was counted once. This chain connects TRBV10-1 to TRBJ2-7; D unresolved. CDR3 size: 12 residues. Trimming pared 3 bases from V and 3 bases from J, leaving 6 bases between. The germline CDR1 and CDR2 sequences are WNHNN and SYGVQD (reference sequence). The CDR3 sequence is CASSDGIYEQYF. The CDR3 region has the DNA TGCGCCAGCAGTGATGGCATCTACGAGCAGTACTTC.

The chain joins TRBV25-1 to TRBJ1-5; D unclear. Germline V gene sequence: CDR1 MGHDK, CDR2 SYGVNS. Trimming cost V 4 bases and J 1 base, with 5 bases left between them. The CDR3 consists of 13 residues. Here the CDR3 DNA reads TGTGCCAGCAGTGGGGAGAGCAATCAGCCCCAGCATTTT. Residues: CASSGESNQPQHF.

The chain links TRBV5-4 to TRBJ2-1; D remains ambiguous. The CDR3 runs to 12 residues. Germline loops: CDR1 SGHNT, CDR2 YYREEE (reference sequence). V was pared by 1 base and J by 10 bases, with 9 bases between. This CDR3 is CASSLRSEEQFF. CDR3 nucleotides: TGTGCCAGCAGCTTGCGATCGGAGGAGCAGTTCTTC. Filled out from reference TRBV5-4 and TRBJ2-1, the complete variable domain reads ETGVTQSPTHLIKTRGQQVTLRCSSQSGHNTVSWYQQALGQGPQFIFQYYREEENGRGNFPPRFSGLQFPNYSSELNVNALELDDSALYLCASSLRSEEQFFGPGTRLTVL.

This chain links TRBV19 with TRBJ2-5; D not resolved. Trimming took 2 bases from V and 4 from J, leaving 8 bases between them. The CDR3 spans 13 residues. Germline V gene lookup returns CDR1 LNHDA and CDR2 SQIVND (reference sequence). The CDR3 here is CASSISGRETQYF. The CDR3 DNA reads TGTGCCAGTAGTATATCTGGGCGAGAGACCCAGTACTTC.

In its sample, this clone was seen a few times. The chain has TRBV11-3 and TRBJ2-2, with TRBD1 matching over 11 bases. V shed 0 bases and J 6 bases; nucleotides not matched to a gene: 3. In germline, CDR1 is SGHNT, CDR2 YENEEA. The CDR3 covers 16 residues. CDR3 DNA: TGTGCCAGCAGCTTAGATGGGGGACAGGGGGCCGGGGAGCTGTTTTTT. Protein product: CASSLDGGQGAGELFF. Supplemented by reference TRBV11-3 and TRBJ2-2, the full variable domain reads EAGVVQSPRYKIIEKKQPVAFWCNPISGHNTLYWYLQNLGQGPELLIRYENEEAVDDSQLPKDRFSAERLKGVDSTLKIQPAELGDSAVYLCASSLDGGQGAGELFFGEGSRLTVL.

The chain recombines TRBV3-1 (or the pseudogene TRBV3-2) with TRBJ2-3; 9 nucleotides agree with TRBD2. The germline V gene encodes CDR1 LGHDT and CDR2 YNNKEL (reference sequence). V lost 1 base and J lost 0; bases outside the gene matches: 8. The CDR3 has 18 amino acids. The CDR3 sequence: CASSQVASGGISTDTQYF. DNA of the CDR3: TGTGCCAGCAGCCAAGTAGCGAGCGGGGGGATTAGCACAGATACGCAGTATTTT.

This clone was observed a single time. The chain couples TRBV7-9 to TRBJ1-1, with D perhaps matching TRBD1 (6 bases). Looked up from germline, CDR1 is SEHNR and CDR2 is FQNEAQ (reference sequence). The CDR3 is 14 residues long. The V end lost 1 base, the J end lost 9 bases, and 15 bases lay between the germline ends. CDR3 sequence reads: CASSLDGGAPKAFF. CDR3 nucleotides: TGTGCCAGCAGCTTAGACGGGGGGGCCCCCAAAGCTTTCTTT.

Only a few counts were recorded for this clone. The chain couples TRBV7-9 to TRBJ1-2; no clear D gene. V lost 4 bases, J lost 4 bases, and 13 bases lay in between. The CDR3 is 14 residues long. The germline V gene encodes CDR1 SEHNR and CDR2 FQNEAQ (reference sequence). CDR3 in DNA: TGTGCCAGCAGCTCAGAGGGCAGGATCTATGGCTACACCTTC. Protein sequence: CASSSEGRIYGYTF.

The chain combines TRBV3-1 (or the pseudogene TRBV3-2) with TRBJ1-1, with D tentatively TRBD1 (5 bases). V was trimmed by 4 bases and J by 1 base, leaving 13 bases between them. Germline CDR1 LGHDT, CDR2 YNNKEL (reference sequence). The CDR3 runs 15 residues. Here the CDR3 DNA reads TGTGCCAGCAGCCGCCTCGGGGGGAGGAACACTGAAGCTTTCTTT. Translated: CASSRLGGRNTEAFF.

As DNA, the CDR3 is TGTGCCAGCAGCTTAAGGCAGGCGGGCTTCTCCTACGAGCAGTACTTC. This codes for CASSLRQAGFSYEQYF. V usage is TRBV7-2 and J usage is TRBJ2-7, with D maybe TRBD2 (5 bases). Germline V lookup: CDR1 SGHTA, CDR2 FQGNSA. The CDR3 spans 16 residues. V gave up 2 bases and J gave up 0 bases, with 14 bases separating them.

The chain joins TRBV2 to TRBJ1-2, with D unclear. V lost 3 bases, J lost 8 bases, and 10 bases lay in between. CDR1 is SNHLY and CDR2 is FYNNEI in the germline V gene. CDR3 length equals 12 residues. The CDR3 sequence: CASSDEGRGYTF. The CDR3 coding sequence is TGTGCCAGCAGTGATGAGGGCAGAGGCTACACCTTC. The full variable domain, with the rest looked up from reference TRBV2 and TRBJ1-2, is EPEVTQTPSHQVTQMGQEVILRCVPISNHLYFYWYRQILGQKVEFLVSFYNNEISEKSEIFDDQFSVERPDGSNFTLKIRSTKLEDSAMYFCASSDEGRGYTFGSGTRLTVV.

This clone was seen once. This chain joins TRBV13 and TRBJ2-5; 7 bases line up with TRBD2. This CDR3 is 15 amino acids long. Germline V gene sequence: CDR1 PRHDT, CDR2 FYEKMQ (reference sequence). With V trimmed by 4 bases and J by 4 bases, 9 bases remained unmatched. CDR3 region: CASSSLGEGGETQYF. The CDR3 coding sequence is TGTGCCAGCAGCTCCCTAGGGGAGGGAGGAGAGACCCAGTACTTC.

Note on this clone: An end of the junction does not agree with germline; a read error may underlie this. The rearrangement joins TRBV12-3 or TRBV12-4 to TRBJ2-5; a possible D gene is TRBD1 (7 bases). CDR3 size: 12 residues. For the CDR3, the DNA is TGTGCCAGCACCCGCGGGACAGCCGGGTTACACTTC. This encodes CASTRGTAGLHF.

This chain uses TRBV5-1 with TRBJ2-5, with D perhaps TRBD1 (6 bases). V was shortened by 0 bases and J by 2 bases, with 11 bases between the two germline ends. Germline V gives CDR1 SGHRS, CDR2 YFSETQ. CDR3 length: 15 amino acids. In nucleotides, the CDR3 is TGCGCCAGCAGCTTGGCAGGGGCGAGACAAGAGACCCAGTACTTC. Protein product: CASSLAGARQETQYF.

The V and J genes are TRBV6-1 and TRBJ2-1; TRBD2 aligns across 9 bases. The CDR3 totals 16 residues. V trimming: 2 bases; J trimming: 5 bases; junction bases outside the gene matches: 7. The germline gives CDR1 MNHNS, CDR2 SASEGT. The CDR3 DNA reads TGTGCCAGCAGTGAATTTTGGCTAGCGGGGAACAATGAGCAGTTCTTC. Amino acids: CASSEFWLAGNNEQFF.

This chain uses TRBV11-2 with TRBJ2-7, with TRBD2 matching over 13 bases. After removal of 10 bases from V and 2 bases from J, the junction contained 8 bases not matched to a gene. From germline, CDR1 is SGHAT and CDR2 FQNNGV. The CDR3 spans 15 residues. The CDR3 nucleotides read TGTGCCACGGGACTAGCGGGGAGAAAGGCCTACGAGCAGTACTTC. Its protein product is CATGLAGRKAYEQYF.

This clone was seen only a few times. The V call is TRBV11-3, the J call TRBJ2-2, with 7 bases that match TRBD1. V shed 8 bases, J shed 5 bases, and the junction held 11 bases outside the gene matches. This CDR3 has 15 amino acids. Germline V gene data show CDR1 as SGHNT and CDR2 as YENEEA. The CDR3: CASSLGGRLTGELFF. The CDR3, as DNA: TGTGCCAGCTCTCTAGGGGGCCGGTTAACCGGGGAGCTGTTTTTT. Drawing the rest from reference TRBV11-3 and TRBJ2-2, the complete variable domain is EAGVVQSPRYKIIEKKQPVAFWCNPISGHNTLYWYLQNLGQGPELLIRYENEEAVDDSQLPKDRFSAERLKGVDSTLKIQPAELGDSAVYLCASSLGGRLTGELFFGEGSRLTVL.

This clone was observed a few times. The rearrangement links TRBV19 to TRBJ1-3; tentatively, D is TRBD1 (5 bases). The CDR3 extends over 15 amino acids. V lost 8 bases to trimming and J lost 4 bases, with 18 bases between them. Looked up from germline, CDR1 is LNHDA and CDR2 is SQIVND (reference sequence). Written as DNA, the CDR3 is TGTGCCAGTCTCCCGGGACTCACGGAGGGAAACACCATATATTTT. This sequence encodes CASLPGLTEGNTIYF.

The genes are TRBV5-1 and TRBJ2-1; 8 bases match TRBD1. The CDR3 loop spans 14 amino acids. Germline assignment: CDR1 SGHRS and CDR2 YFSETQ. The V gene end was trimmed by 4 bases and the J gene end by 14 bases; junction bases not matched to a gene: 14. The CDR3 reads CASSQPGTGDKEFF. The CDR3 region has the DNA TGCGCCAGCAGCCAACCCGGGACAGGAGACAAAGAGTTCTTC.

The genes are TRBV5-6 and TRBJ1-2; 9 bases match TRBD1. CDR3 length: 16 amino acids. Germline CDR1 reads SGHDT; CDR2 reads YYEEEE. The V gene end was trimmed by 1 base and the J gene end by 3 bases; junction bases not matched to a gene: 7. The CDR3 DNA is TGTGCCAGCAGCTTGCCGGGACAGGGCATCGACTATGGCTACACCTTC. Translated, it gives CASSLPGQGIDYGYTF. The full variable domain, completed using reference TRBV5-6 and TRBJ1-2, is DAGVTQSPTHLIKTRGQQVTLRCSPKSGHDTVSWYQQALGQGPQFIFQYYEEEERQRGNFPDRFSGHQFPNYSSELNVNALLLGDSALYLCASSLPGQGIDYGYTFGSGTRLTVV.

The chain couples TRBV19 to TRBJ1-2; 8 bases map to TRBD1. Germline trimming cut 6 bases from V and 7 bases from J; bases unmatched to any gene: 10. The CDR3 covers 14 residues. Per the germline V gene, CDR1 is LNHDA and CDR2 is SQIVND (reference sequence). The CDR3 region has the DNA TGTGCCAGTAGGACAGGGGACCACTATTCTGGCTACACCTTC. It specifies CASRTGDHYSGYTF.

The V call is TRBV2, the J call TRBJ1-6, with 7 bases that match TRBD1. The CDR3 is 13 amino acids. With V trimmed by 6 bases and J by 9 bases, 5 bases remained unmatched. CDR1 and CDR2 (germline): SNHLY, FYNNEI. The CDR3, as DNA: TGTGCCAGCAGGACAGGGCTAGTTTCACCCCTCCACTTT. Translated: CASRTGLVSPLHF.

The V and J genes are TRBV23-1 and TRBJ2-2, with 8 bases that match TRBD2. TRBV23-1 is labeled an ORF, and its function is uncertain. The CDR3 runs to 13 residues. DNA of the CDR3: TGCGCAGCATTAGCGGGGAGGGCCGGGGAGCTGTTTTTT. It encodes CAALAGRAGELFF.

There are a few counts of this clone. The genes are TRBV19 and TRBJ1-3, with 10 nucleotides matching TRBD1. V lost 5 bases, J lost 2 bases, and 6 bases stayed unmatched. There are 16 residues in the CDR3. Germline-derived CDR1 and CDR2 are LNHDA and SQIVND (reference sequence). For the CDR3, the DNA is TGTGCCAGTAGTTTTCCGGGACAGGGGACTGGAAACACCATATATTTT. Its translation is CASSFPGQGTGNTIYF.

The V and J genes are TRBV7-9 and TRBJ1-4; no clear D gene. V lost 7 bases and J lost 10, with 19 bases in between. Germline CDR1 SEHNR, CDR2 FQNEAQ (reference sequence). The CDR3 spans 14 residues. The CDR3 loop reads CASTHGGLSGKLFF. For the CDR3, the DNA is TGTGCCAGCACCCATGGTGGATTAAGCGGAAAACTGTTTTTT.

This clone was picked up a small number of times. CDR3 sequence (DNA): TGTGCCAGCAGTTCCTCAGGGATTCAGCCCCAGCATTTT. This sequence encodes CASSSSGIQPQHF. This chain joins TRBV27 and TRBJ1-5, with D maybe TRBD1 (5 bases). CDR1 and CDR2 from the germline V gene are MNHEY and SMNVEV (reference sequence). The CDR3 extends over 13 amino acids. V was shortened by 4 bases and J by 6 bases, with 10 bases between the two germline ends.